Listed here are 16 T cell receptor beta chains from one sample, sequenced in a study of T cells in localized non-small cell lung cancer. Repertoires were generated with immunoSEQ multiplex PCR, while TCRdb's copy carries only in-frame clones and drops some. The sample has about 83,000 clones; over 75% are singletons. The sequencing here drew on peripheral blood, taken before any cancer treatment. The receptors were gathered from an older female donor with stage I lung adenocarcinoma.

This chain uses TRBV2 with TRBJ2-1, with no clear D. The length of the CDR3 is 15 residues. The V end lost 6 bases, the J end lost 0 bases, and 12 bases lay between the germline ends. Germline CDR1 is SNHLY and CDR2 is FYNNEI. The CDR3: CASRLDAGSYNEQFF. The CDR3 region has the DNA TGTGCCAGCAGGTTGGACGCCGGCTCCTACAATGAGCAGTTCTTC.

The chain recombines TRBV4-2 with TRBJ2-2, with D hard to call. Germline-derived CDR1 and CDR2 are LGHNA and YNFKEQ. The CDR3 contains 16 residues. Between the trimmed V and J ends, which lost 1 base and 1 base, there was a span of 10 bases. CDR3 sequence: CASSQGRGVNTGELFF. The CDR3 coding sequence is TGTGCCAGCAGCCAAGGGCGTGGGGTGAACACCGGGGAGCTGTTTTTT.

This chain connects TRBV2 to TRBJ2-7; 10 positions agree with TRBD1. Trimming cost V 6 bases and J 5 bases; bases outside gene matches: 7. From germline, CDR1 is SNHLY and CDR2 FYNNEI. CDR3 size: 14 residues. CDR3 in DNA: TGTGCCAGCAGCCAGACAGGGGGCCAGAACGAGCAGTACTTC. Its translation: CASSQTGGQNEQYF.

The genes are TRBV19 and TRBJ1-1; 7 bases align to TRBD1. Trimming removed 5 bases from V and 2 bases from J; junction bases left unmatched: 8. CDR1 is LNHDA and CDR2 is SQIVND in the germline V gene (reference sequence). CDR3 length: 15 amino acids. DNA of the CDR3: TGTGCCAGTAGTCCAAGACAGGGATTCAACACTGAAGCTTTCTTT. It codes for CASSPRQGFNTEAFF.

CDR3 coding DNA: TGTGCCATCACCAGCGGGGGGAACACTGAAGCTTTCTTT. Translating it yields CAITSGGNTEAFF. V is TRBV10-3 and J is TRBJ1-1, with D possibly being TRBD1 (5 bases). The V end was cut by 7 bases, the J end by 1 base, with 10 bases between. This CDR3 region has 13 residues. Per germline, CDR1 ENHRY and CDR2 SYGVKD.

This clone was found a few times. The V gene is TRBV30, the J gene TRBJ1-2; 8 bases align to TRBD1. CDR3 length equals 15 residues. The V gene end was trimmed by 1 base and the J gene end by 0 bases; junction bases not matched to a gene: 4. Looked up from germline, CDR1 is GTSNPN and CDR2 is SVGIG (reference sequence). The CDR3 DNA is TGTGCCTGGAGTGGACAGGGGACAACTAACTATGGCTACACCTTC. Translating it yields CAWSGQGTTNYGYTF.

A few counts support this clone. The J gene is TRBJ1-1, the V gene TRBV30; the D gene is possibly TRBD1 (6 bases). This CDR3 region has 14 residues. The germline CDR1 and CDR2 sequences are GTSNPN and SVGIG (reference sequence). With 6 bases removed from V and 0 bases from J, the gap between germline ends came to 14 bases. The CDR3 bases are TGTGCCTGTAGGGGCGACAGGATGAACACTGAAGCTTTCTTT. Amino acids: CACRGDRMNTEAFF.

There are a few counts of this clone. Additional DNA sequences in this sample encode the identical CDR3. The gene calls are TRBV2 and TRBJ1-2; 7 bases agree with TRBD1. Germline values: CDR1 SNHLY, CDR2 FYNNEI. The ends lost 4 bases at V and 3 bases at J; junction bases unmatched: 2. CDR3 length: 13 amino acids. CDR3 sequence reads: CASSGQGYYGYTF. The CDR3 DNA sequence: TGTGCCAGCAGTGGACAGGGATACTATGGCTACACCTTC.

V and J are TRBV25-1 and TRBJ2-1; a possible D gene is TRBD2 (5 bases). Germline V gene data show CDR1 as MGHDK and CDR2 as SYGVNS. V gave up 11 bases and J gave up 3 bases, with 14 bases separating them. This CDR3 region has 13 residues. CDR3 amino acids: CAASGSLYNEQFF. The CDR3 DNA reads as TGTGCCGCTTCGGGATCCCTCTACAATGAGCAGTTCTTC. Filled out from reference TRBV25-1 and TRBJ2-1, the complete variable domain reads EADIYQTPRYLVIGTGKKITLECSQTMGHDKMYWYQQDPGMELHLIHYSYGVNSTEKGDLSSESTVSRIRTEHFPLTLESARPSHTSQYLCAASGSLYNEQFFGPGTRLTVL.

This clone appeared a few times. The rearrangement uses TRBV18 and TRBJ1-4, with unresolved D. Per germline, CDR1 KGHSH and CDR2 LQKENI. V shed 2 bases and J shed 5 bases, with 15 bases lying between them. The CDR3 runs 16 residues. The CDR3 nucleotides are TGTGCCAGCTCACCAGGGCAGGCCTCCCTAAATGAAAAACTGTTTTTT. This sequence encodes CASSPGQASLNEKLFF. The whole variable domain, filled in from reference TRBV18 and TRBJ1-4, reads NAGVMQNPRHLVRRRGQEARLRCSPMKGHSHVYWYRQLPEEGLKFMVYLQKENIIDESGMPKERFSAEFPKEGPSILRIQQVVRGDSAAYFCASSPGQASLNEKLFFGSGTQLSVL.

The chain couples TRBV9 to TRBJ2-7, with D maybe TRBD2 (6 bases). V lost 4 bases and J lost 3, with 14 bases in between. The CDR3 contains 14 residues. The V gene's germline CDR1 is SGDLS and CDR2 YYNGEE. Here the CDR3 DNA reads TGTGCCAGCAGCCCCGAAGGACTAATCTACGAGCAGTACTTC. Amino acids: CASSPEGLIYEQYF.

The rearrangement uses TRBV4-2 and TRBJ1-5, with a weak D call TRBD1 (6 bases). CDR3 size: 16 residues. Between the trimmed V and J ends, which lost 1 base and 1 base, there was a span of 11 bases. Germline V gives CDR1 LGHNA, CDR2 YNFKEQ. The CDR3 sequence is CASSQAGDGSNQPQHF. CDR3 sequence (DNA): TGTGCCAGCAGCCAAGCAGGGGACGGGAGCAATCAGCCCCAGCATTTT.

The sample holds one count of this clone. The rearrangement uses TRBV9 and TRBJ2-5; D gene unclear. This CDR3 region has 14 residues. V gave up 0 bases and J gave up 2 bases, with 8 bases separating them. In germline, CDR1 is SGDLS, CDR2 YYNGEE. The CDR3 DNA reads as TGTGCCAGCAGCGTAGCTGGGTTTCAAGAGACCCAGTACTTC. Encoded protein: CASSVAGFQETQYF.

The rearrangement joins TRBV4-3 to TRBJ2-2; D remains ambiguous. This CDR3 contains 14 residues. Between the trimmed V and J ends, which lost 1 base and 7 bases, there was a span of 10 bases. The germline gives CDR1 LGHNA, CDR2 YSLEER. The CDR3 loop reads CASSQGYGVGELFF. In DNA form, the CDR3 reads TGCGCCAGCAGCCAAGGGTACGGAGTCGGGGAGCTGTTTTTT.

This chain joins TRBV4-3 and TRBJ1-1; 10 positions match TRBD1. The CDR3 is 16 amino acids. J was trimmed by 2 bases and V by 4 bases; bases with no gene match: 7. Germline CDR1 reads LGHNA; CDR2 reads YSLEER. CDR3 protein: CASSLGQGGLNTEAFF. CDR3 coding DNA: TGCGCCAGCAGCCTAGGACAGGGGGGGCTCAACACTGAAGCTTTCTTT.

As to this clone: Other DNA sequences in the sample encode the same CDR3. V usage is TRBV9 and J usage is TRBJ1-5; TRBD1 agrees at 7 bases. The CDR3 contains 14 residues. Looked up from germline, CDR1 is SGDLS and CDR2 is YYNGEE. Trimming cost V 0 bases and J 6 bases; bases outside gene matches: 3. CDR3 coding DNA: TGTGCCAGCAGCGTAGGACAGGGAGGTCAGCCCCAGCATTTT. Protein: CASSVGQGGQPQHF.